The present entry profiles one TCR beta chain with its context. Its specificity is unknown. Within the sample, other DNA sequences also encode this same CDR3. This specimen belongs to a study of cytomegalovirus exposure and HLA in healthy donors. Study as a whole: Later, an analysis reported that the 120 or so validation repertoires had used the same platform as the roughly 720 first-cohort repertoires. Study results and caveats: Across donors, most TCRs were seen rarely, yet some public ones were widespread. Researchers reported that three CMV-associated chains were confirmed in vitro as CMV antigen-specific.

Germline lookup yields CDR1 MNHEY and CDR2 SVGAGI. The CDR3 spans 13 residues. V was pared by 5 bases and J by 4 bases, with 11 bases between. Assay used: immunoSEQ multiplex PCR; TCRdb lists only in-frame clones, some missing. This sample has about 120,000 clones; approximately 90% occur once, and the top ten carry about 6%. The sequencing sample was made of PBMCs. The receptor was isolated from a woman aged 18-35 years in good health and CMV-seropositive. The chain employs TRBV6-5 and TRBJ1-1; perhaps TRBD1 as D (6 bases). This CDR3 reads CASSKQGSTEAFF. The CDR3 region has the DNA TGTGCCAGCAGTAAACAGGGTTCCACTGAAGCTTTCTTT.